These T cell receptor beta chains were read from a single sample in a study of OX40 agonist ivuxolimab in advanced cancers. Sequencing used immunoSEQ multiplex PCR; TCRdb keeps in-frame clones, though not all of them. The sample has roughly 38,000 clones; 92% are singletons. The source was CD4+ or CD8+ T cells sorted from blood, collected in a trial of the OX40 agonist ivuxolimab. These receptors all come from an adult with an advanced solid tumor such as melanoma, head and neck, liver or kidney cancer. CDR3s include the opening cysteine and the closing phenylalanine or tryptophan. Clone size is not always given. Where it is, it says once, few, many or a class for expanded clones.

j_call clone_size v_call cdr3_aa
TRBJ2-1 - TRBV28 CASSFIDEQFF
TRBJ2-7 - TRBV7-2 CASSSGTSSYEQYF
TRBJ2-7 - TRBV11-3 CASGTGSYEQYF
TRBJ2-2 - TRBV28 CASSLRGLAGTGELFF
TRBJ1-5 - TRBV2 CASDSANQPQHF
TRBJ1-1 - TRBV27 CASSSRVEAFF
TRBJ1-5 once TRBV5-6 CASSLTLGHNSNQPQHF
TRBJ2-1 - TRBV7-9 CASTKRPSKNEQFF
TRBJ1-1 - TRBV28 CASSPTGDEAFF
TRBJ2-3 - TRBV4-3 CASSQETNSGISTDTQYF
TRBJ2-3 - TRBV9 CASSASSTDTQYF
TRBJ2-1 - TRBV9 CASSVVSATSYNEQFF
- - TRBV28 CASSSGTGGSYEQYF
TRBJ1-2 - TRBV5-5 CASSPGQGGYGYTF
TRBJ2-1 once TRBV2 CASSEPFLGGGPNNEQFF
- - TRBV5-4 CASSLSTVTYEQYF
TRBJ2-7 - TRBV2 CASAGQSYEQYF
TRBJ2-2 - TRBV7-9 CASSLAGGDDTGELFF
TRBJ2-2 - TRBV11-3 CASSSPGTGRTGELFF
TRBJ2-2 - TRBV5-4 CASSFGVTGGFGELFF
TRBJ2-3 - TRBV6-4 CASSLNGGTDTQYF
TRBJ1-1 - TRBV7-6 CASSQGGTTSHDTEAFF
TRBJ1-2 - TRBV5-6 CASSGQGPYGYTF
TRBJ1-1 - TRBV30 CAWSPLMNTEAFF
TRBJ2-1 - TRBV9 CASSPSGRAFPEQFF
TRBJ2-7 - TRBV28 CASSFEWGGKVHEQYF
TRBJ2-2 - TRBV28 CASSFGGELFF
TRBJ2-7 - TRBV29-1 CSVETGIYEQYF
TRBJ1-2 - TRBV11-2 CASSLGVGTADFAYTF
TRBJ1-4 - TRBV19 CASSTHRGGSANEKLFF
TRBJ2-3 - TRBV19 CASSIVAGDTQYF